Following are 26 T cell receptor beta chains from one sample sequenced in a study of CD8 T cells in ankylosing spondylitis. TCRdb re-called the 5' RACE reads through MiXCR, storing one row per CDR3 protein. The table shows 150,000 to 200,000 distinct CDR3 sequences, with 30% to 40% occurring only once. The sequenced sample was synovial fluid, either unsorted or a sorted T cell fraction (not recorded which). These TCRs come from a male donor with ankylosing spondylitis.

The chain recombines TRBV11-2 with TRBJ2-5, with 8 bases matching TRBD2. The V gene's germline CDR1 is SGHAT and CDR2 FQNNGV. The V gene end was trimmed by 3 bases and the J gene end by 4 bases; junction bases not matched to a gene: 4. The CDR3 has 14 amino acids. The CDR3 region is CASSFRLARETQYF. The CDR3 region has the DNA TGTGCCAGCAGCTTCAGACTAGCGAGAGAGACCCAGTACTTC.

The chain combines TRBV20-1 with TRBJ2-2; 7 nucleotides align to TRBD2. The V segment lost 3 bases and the J segment 0 bases; nucleotides outside the gene matches: 1. The CDR3 sequence is 14 residues long. Germline V gene lookup returns CDR1 DFQATT and CDR2 SNEGSKA (reference sequence). CDR3 residues: CSASGRANTGELFF. The CDR3 nucleotides are TGCAGTGCTAGTGGGAGGGCGAACACCGGGGAGCTGTTTTTT.

The V gene is TRBV20-1, the J gene TRBJ1-4, with 9 bases lining up with TRBD1. The CDR3 is 13 residues long. Germline V gene data show CDR1 as DFQATT and CDR2 as SNEGSKA (reference sequence). The V and J ends lost 3 bases and 7 bases, in that order; junction bases with no gene match: 3. The CDR3 DNA is TGCAGTGCTAGCACAGGGGGCAGTGAAAAACTGTTTTTT. Amino acids: CSASTGGSEKLFF.

The chain combines TRBV28 with TRBJ2-2, with 8 nucleotides matching TRBD1. J lost 4 bases, V lost 1 base, and 5 bases had no gene match. Germline V gene lookup returns CDR1 MDHEN and CDR2 SYDVKM. The CDR3 totals 16 residues. The CDR3: CASSLSAGGGTGELFF. As DNA, the CDR3 is TGTGCCAGCAGTTTATCGGCAGGGGGCGGCACCGGGGAGCTGTTTTTT.

This clonotype showed up many times. For the CDR3, the DNA is TGTGCCAGCAGTTCTATCGGCGGGACAGGCTCCTACAATGAGCAGTTCTTC. Protein sequence: CASSSIGGTGSYNEQFF. The gene calls are TRBV6-5 and TRBJ2-1; TRBD1 matches at 8 bases. The CDR3 consists of 17 residues. The V gene's germline CDR1 is MNHEY and CDR2 SVGAGI. Trimming removed 4 bases from V and 0 bases from J; junction bases left unmatched: 8.

This clonotype was seen only once. J is TRBJ2-1 and V is TRBV14; 8 bases agree with TRBD2. Germline-derived CDR1 and CDR2 are SGHDN and FVKESK. Trimming took 2 bases from V and 4 from J; bases not matched to a gene: 4. The CDR3 extends over 15 amino acids. The CDR3 sequence is CASSQLSGRYNEQFF. For the CDR3, the DNA is TGTGCCAGCAGCCAACTCAGCGGGAGATACAATGAGCAGTTCTTC.

The chain recombines TRBV4-1 with TRBJ2-5; D may be TRBD2 (7 bases). V lost 0 bases and J 5 bases, leaving 16 bases between the germline ends. This CDR3 region has 16 residues. The germline V gene has CDR1 MGHRA and CDR2 YSYEKL. In nucleotides, the CDR3 is TGCGCCAGCAGCCAAGATCTAAGGGGGGGGAGGGAGACCCAGTACTTC. Its translation is CASSQDLRGGRETQYF.

This clonotype has ten or more counts. The chain has TRBV12-3 or TRBV12-4 and TRBJ2-7; 8 bases agree with TRBD2. The CDR3 totals 13 residues. V lost 6 bases and J lost 6; bases outside the gene matches: 7. CDR3 in DNA: TGTGCCAGCAGGAACGGGGGGGCGGGCGAGCAGTACTTC. As protein: CASRNGGAGEQYF.

The genes are TRBV2 and TRBJ2-7; TRBD1 matches at 7 bases. The CDR3 extends over 15 amino acids. CDR1 is SNHLY, CDR2 FYNNEI, per germline. The ends lost 6 bases at V and 0 bases at J; junction bases unmatched: 8. The CDR3: CASRRTGSNSYEQYF. The CDR3 nucleotides are TGTGCCAGCAGGAGGACAGGCTCCAACTCCTACGAGCAGTACTTC.

Relative to its sample, this clonotype is medium-sized. This rearrangement joins TRBV9 to TRBJ2-3; 8 bases are a match to TRBD2. The germline CDR1 and CDR2 sequences are SGDLS and YYNGEE. The CDR3 length is 16 residues. Losses at the gene ends were 0 bases for V and 0 bases for J; bases not matched to a gene: 3. CDR3 loop: CASSVGSSGSTDTQYF. For the CDR3, the DNA is TGTGCCAGCAGCGTAGGGTCTAGCGGGAGCACAGATACGCAGTATTTT.

This clonotype has a handful of counts. J is TRBJ2-7 and V is TRBV20-1, with TRBD1 identical over 10 bases. The germline V gene has CDR1 DFQATT and CDR2 SNEGSKA (reference sequence). The V gene end was trimmed by 5 bases and the J gene end by 0 bases; junction bases not matched to a gene: 7. The CDR3 runs to 15 residues. The chain's CDR3 is CSALHRDRGSYEQYF. In DNA, the CDR3 is TGCAGTGCTCTTCACCGGGACAGGGGCTCCTACGAGCAGTACTTC.

This clonotype showed up just a few times. The J gene is TRBJ1-6, the V gene TRBV20-1; D call uncertain. This CDR3 region has 15 residues. The V gene's germline CDR1 is DFQATT and CDR2 SNEGSKA (reference sequence). Deletions cut 2 bases from V and 0 bases from J, with 8 bases between. DNA of the CDR3: TGCAGTGCTAGAATCGGGGACTCCTATAATTCACCCCTCCACTTT. Encoded protein: CSARIGDSYNSPLHF.

This clonotype was found a few times. The rearrangement uses TRBV10-3 and TRBJ2-7; 13 bases line up with TRBD2. The CDR3 runs 15 residues. The trim removed 8 bases at V and 4 bases at J, leaving 8 bases unmatched. Germline CDR1 is ENHRY and CDR2 is SYGVKD. The CDR3 DNA follows: TGTGCCATCGGCAGACTAGCGGGGGGTTATTACGAGCAGTACTTC. Translated, it gives CAIGRLAGGYYEQYF.

This clonotype was recorded once. The chain has TRBV20-1 and TRBJ1-1; the D gene is possibly TRBD1 (5 bases). The CDR3 spans 12 residues. Per the germline V gene, CDR1 is DFQATT and CDR2 is SNEGSKA (reference sequence). In DNA, the CDR3 is TGCAGCCCAGGCAGGGTCGGAACTGAAGCTTTCTTT. Translated: CSPGRVGTEAFF.

This clonotype has a single count. The gene calls are TRBV6-5 and TRBJ2-1, with D perhaps TRBD2 (5 bases). Trimming cost V 0 bases and J 4 bases, with 7 bases left between them. Germline CDR1 and CDR2: MNHEY and SVGAGI. The CDR3 covers 14 residues. The CDR3 bases are TGTGCCAGCAGTTACTCAGCGGAATACAATGAGCAGTTCTTC. It codes for CASSYSAEYNEQFF.

The J gene is TRBJ2-7, the V gene TRBV10-3; D remains unclear. The V end was cut by 1 base, the J end by 2 bases, with 9 bases between. Germline V gives CDR1 ENHRY, CDR2 SYGVKD. There are 14 residues in the CDR3. CDR3 residues: CAISEWSLAYEQYF. The DNA of the CDR3 is TGTGCCATCAGTGAGTGGTCTCTTGCCTACGAGCAGTACTTC.

This clonotype was picked up many times. The chain carries TRBV10-3 and TRBJ2-3; D remains unclear. CDR1 ENHRY and CDR2 SYGVKD come from the germline V gene. V lost 5 bases and J lost 0, with 3 bases in between. This CDR3 is built from 12 residues. This CDR3 is CAISSSTDTQYF. For the CDR3, the DNA is TGTGCCATCAGTTCCAGCACAGATACGCAGTATTTT.

This clonotype has at least ten counts. V gene TRBV9 combines with J gene TRBJ1-4, with a weak D call TRBD1 (5 bases). CDR3 length: 15 residues. Germline lookup yields CDR1 SGDLS and CDR2 YYNGEE. The V end lost 3 bases, the J end lost 3 bases, and 12 bases lay between the germline ends. The CDR3: CASSEDVGANEKLFF. The CDR3 nucleotides are TGTGCCAGCAGCGAGGACGTGGGGGCTAATGAAAAACTGTTTTTT.

This clonotype was counted a few times. This chain connects TRBV2 to TRBJ1-1; no definite D call. The V end lost 5 bases, the J end lost 5 bases, and 12 bases lay between the germline ends. This CDR3 has 13 residues. Per germline, CDR1 SNHLY and CDR2 FYNNEI. The DNA for the CDR3 is TGTGCCAGCAGTATTTGGGGAGGTACTGAAGCTTTCTTT. As protein: CASSIWGGTEAFF.

There are a few counts of this clonotype. The rearrangement links TRBV11-2 to TRBJ2-1, with D tentatively TRBD1 (6 bases). Trimming removed 4 bases from V and 0 bases from J, with 16 bases in between. Germline CDR1 is SGHAT and CDR2 is FQNNGV. The CDR3 is 17 residues long. The CDR3 DNA is TGTGCCAGCAGCTCCCTCTTCACAGGGCCCTCCTACAATGAGCAGTTCTTC. It codes for CASSSLFTGPSYNEQFF.

This clonotype was seen ten or more times. The gene calls are TRBV7-2 and TRBJ2-1; 10 bases match TRBD2. CDR1 and CDR2 (germline): SGHTA, FQGNSA. V trimming: 1 base; J trimming: 7 bases; junction bases outside the gene matches: 7. The CDR3 is made up of 16 amino acids. As DNA, the CDR3 is TGTGCCAGCAGCTTAGTTTCTAGCGGGAGTTTAAATGAGCAGTTCTTC. Amino acids: CASSLVSSGSLNEQFF.

The sample holds a few counts of this clonotype. The chain recombines TRBV5-1 with TRBJ2-7, with 12 bases fitting TRBD2. V was pared by 3 bases and J by 2 bases, with 9 bases of the junction left unmatched. This CDR3 spans 17 amino acids. The germline V gene has CDR1 SGHRS and CDR2 YFSETQ. The CDR3 DNA sequence: TGCGCCAGCAGCTCTAACGGACTAGCGGGGTCACCCTACGAGCAGTACTTC. It codes for CASSSNGLAGSPYEQYF. Complete variable domain (other parts from reference TRBV5-1 and TRBJ2-7): KAGVTQTPRYLIKTRGQQVTLSCSPISGHRSVSWYQQTPGQGLQFLFEYFSETQRNKGNFPGRFSGRQFSNSRSEMNVSTLELGDSALYLCASSSNGLAGSPYEQYFGPGTRLTVT.

The chain has TRBV12-3 or TRBV12-4 and TRBJ2-4; D is unclear. Trimming took 1 base from V and 6 from J, leaving 10 bases between them. The CDR3 sequence is 14 residues long. The CDR3 bases are TGTGCCAGCAGTTTAGGTACAGCCCTAAACATTCAGTACTTC. Translation gives CASSLGTALNIQYF.

The genes are TRBV7-9 and TRBJ2-3, with D perhaps matching TRBD1 (6 bases). The V end lost 5 bases, the J end lost 12 bases, and 15 bases lay between the germline ends. The length of the CDR3 is 12 residues. CDR1 is SEHNR, CDR2 FQNEAQ, per germline (reference sequence). This CDR3 is CASSPKGDIQYF. The CDR3 DNA reads as TGTGCCAGCAGCCCGAAGGGGGACATTCAGTATTTT.

The chain uses TRBV20-1 and TRBJ2-3; D gene uncertain. The V gene's germline CDR1 is DFQATT and CDR2 SNEGSKA (reference sequence). The germline V and J ends were trimmed by 3 bases and 4 bases, with 17 bases remaining between them. The CDR3 consists of 15 residues. The CDR3 loop reads CSASLSVAQADTQYF. The CDR3 DNA sequence: TGCAGTGCTAGCCTTTCGGTAGCCCAGGCAGATACGCAGTATTTT.

In this sample, this clonotype turned up a few times. The chain has TRBV9 and TRBJ2-1, with a tentative D call TRBD1 (7 bases). There are 15 residues in the CDR3. Germline V gene data show CDR1 as SGDLS and CDR2 as YYNGEE. V was clipped by 0 bases and J by 6 bases, with 13 bases between them. CDR3 DNA: TGTGCCAGCAGCGTAGCACAGGGGAGGTTCAATGAGCAGTTCTTC. Its translation is CASSVAQGRFNEQFF.